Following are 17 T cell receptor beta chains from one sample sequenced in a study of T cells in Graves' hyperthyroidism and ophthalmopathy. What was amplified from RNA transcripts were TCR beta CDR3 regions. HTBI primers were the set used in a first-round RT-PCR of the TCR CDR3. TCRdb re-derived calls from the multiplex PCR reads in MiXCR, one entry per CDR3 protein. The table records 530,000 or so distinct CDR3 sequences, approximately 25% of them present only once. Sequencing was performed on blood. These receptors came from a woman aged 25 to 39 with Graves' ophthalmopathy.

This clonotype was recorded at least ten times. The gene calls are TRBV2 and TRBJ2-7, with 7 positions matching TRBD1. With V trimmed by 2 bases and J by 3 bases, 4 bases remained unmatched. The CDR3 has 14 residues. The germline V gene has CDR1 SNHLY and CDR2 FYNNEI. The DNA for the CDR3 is TGTGCCAGCAGTGAAACAGGGGTGGGCTACGAGCAGTACTTC. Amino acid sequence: CASSETGVGYEQYF.

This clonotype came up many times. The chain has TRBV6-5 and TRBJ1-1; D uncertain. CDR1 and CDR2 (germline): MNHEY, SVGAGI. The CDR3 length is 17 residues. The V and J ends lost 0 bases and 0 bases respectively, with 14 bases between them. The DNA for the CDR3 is TGTGCCAGCAGTTACTCGGGCCGGTCCAACATGAACACTGAAGCTTTCTTT. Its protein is CASSYSGRSNMNTEAFF.

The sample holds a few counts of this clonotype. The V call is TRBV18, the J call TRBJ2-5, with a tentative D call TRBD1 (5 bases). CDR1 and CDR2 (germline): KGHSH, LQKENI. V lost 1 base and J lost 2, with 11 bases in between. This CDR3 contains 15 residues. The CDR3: CASSPLTDIQETQYF. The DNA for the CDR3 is TGTGCCAGCTCACCACTGACAGATATACAAGAGACCCAGTACTTC.

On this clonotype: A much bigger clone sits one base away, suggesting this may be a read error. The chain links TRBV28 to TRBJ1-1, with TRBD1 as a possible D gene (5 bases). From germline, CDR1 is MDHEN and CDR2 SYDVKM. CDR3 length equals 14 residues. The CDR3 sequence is CVSSARVMNTEAFF. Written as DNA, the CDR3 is TGTGTCAGCAGCGCCAGGGTAATGAACACTGAAGCTTTCTTT.

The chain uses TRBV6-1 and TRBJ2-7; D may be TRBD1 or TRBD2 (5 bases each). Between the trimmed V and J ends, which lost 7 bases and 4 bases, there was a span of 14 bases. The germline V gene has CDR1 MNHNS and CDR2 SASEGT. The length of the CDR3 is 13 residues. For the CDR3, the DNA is TGTGCCAGCACAGTGGGGACCCGGTACGAGCAGTACTTC. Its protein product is CASTVGTRYEQYF.

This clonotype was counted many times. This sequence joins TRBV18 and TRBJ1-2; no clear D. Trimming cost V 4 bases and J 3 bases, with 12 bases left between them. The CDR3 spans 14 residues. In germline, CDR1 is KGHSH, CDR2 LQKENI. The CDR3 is CASSRMDGHYGYTF. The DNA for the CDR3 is TGTGCCAGCTCACGAATGGACGGCCACTATGGCTACACCTTC.

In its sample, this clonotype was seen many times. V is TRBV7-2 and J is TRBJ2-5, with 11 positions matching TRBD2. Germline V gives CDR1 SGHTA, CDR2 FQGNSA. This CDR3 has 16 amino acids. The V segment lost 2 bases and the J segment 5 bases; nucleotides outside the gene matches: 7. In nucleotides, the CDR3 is TGTGCCAGCAGCTTACTCATAGCGGGGGGGCAGGAGACCCAGTACTTC. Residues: CASSLLIAGGQETQYF.

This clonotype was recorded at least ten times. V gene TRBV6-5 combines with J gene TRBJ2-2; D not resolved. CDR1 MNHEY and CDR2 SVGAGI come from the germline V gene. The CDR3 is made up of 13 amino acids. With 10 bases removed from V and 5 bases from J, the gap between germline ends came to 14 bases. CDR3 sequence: CATRSPWTGELFF. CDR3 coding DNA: TGTGCCACCAGGTCCCCATGGACCGGGGAGCTGTTTTTT.

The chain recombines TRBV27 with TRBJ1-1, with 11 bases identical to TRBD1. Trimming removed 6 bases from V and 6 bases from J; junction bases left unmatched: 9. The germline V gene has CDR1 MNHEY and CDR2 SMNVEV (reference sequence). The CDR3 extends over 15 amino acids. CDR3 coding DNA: TGTGCCAGCAGAGCCCGGGACAGGGGGTCGGCTGAAGCTTTCTTT. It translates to CASRARDRGSAEAFF.

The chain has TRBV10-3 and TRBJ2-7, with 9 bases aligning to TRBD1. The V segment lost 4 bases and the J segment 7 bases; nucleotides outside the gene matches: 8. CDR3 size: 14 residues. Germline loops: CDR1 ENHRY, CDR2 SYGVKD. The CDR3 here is CAISGRDRVWEQYF. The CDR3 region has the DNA TGTGCCATCAGTGGCCGGGACAGGGTTTGGGAGCAGTACTTC.

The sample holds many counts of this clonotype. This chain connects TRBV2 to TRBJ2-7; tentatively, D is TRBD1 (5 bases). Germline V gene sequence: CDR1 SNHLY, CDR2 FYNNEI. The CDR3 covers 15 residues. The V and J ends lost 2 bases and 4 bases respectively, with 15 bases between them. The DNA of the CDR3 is TGTGCCAGCAGTGAAAATCAAGGGGTACATTACGAGCAGTACTTC. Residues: CASSENQGVHYEQYF.

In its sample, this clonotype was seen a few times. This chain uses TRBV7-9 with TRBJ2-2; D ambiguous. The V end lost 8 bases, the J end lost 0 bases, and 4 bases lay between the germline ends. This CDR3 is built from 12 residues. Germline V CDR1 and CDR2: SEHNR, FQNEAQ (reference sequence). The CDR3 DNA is TGTGCCAGCGGGGCGAACACCGGGGAGCTGTTTTTT. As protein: CASGANTGELFF.

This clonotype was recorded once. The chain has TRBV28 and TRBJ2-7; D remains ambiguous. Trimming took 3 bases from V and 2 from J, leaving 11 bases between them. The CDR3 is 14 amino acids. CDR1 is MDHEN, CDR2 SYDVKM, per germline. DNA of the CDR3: TGTGCCAGCAGTTTCTCGGGTAGCCCCTACGAGCAGTACTTC. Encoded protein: CASSFSGSPYEQYF.

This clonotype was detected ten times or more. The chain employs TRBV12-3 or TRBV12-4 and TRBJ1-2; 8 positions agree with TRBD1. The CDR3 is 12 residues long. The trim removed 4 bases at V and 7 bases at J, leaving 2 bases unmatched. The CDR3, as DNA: TGTGCCAGCAGTTCAGGGGGCTTTGGCTACACCTTC. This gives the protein CASSSGGFGYTF.

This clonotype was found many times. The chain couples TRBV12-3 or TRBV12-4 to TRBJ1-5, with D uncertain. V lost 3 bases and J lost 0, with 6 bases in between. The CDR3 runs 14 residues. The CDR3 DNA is TGTGCCAGCAGTTTCGAGTATAGCAATCAGCCCCAGCATTTT. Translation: CASSFEYSNQPQHF.

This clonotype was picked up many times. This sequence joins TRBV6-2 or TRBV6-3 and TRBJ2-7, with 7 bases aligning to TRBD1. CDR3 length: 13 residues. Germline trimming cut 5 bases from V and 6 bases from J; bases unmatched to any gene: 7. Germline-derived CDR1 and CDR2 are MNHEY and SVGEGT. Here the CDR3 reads CASSTPTGTEQYF. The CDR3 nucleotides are TGTGCCAGCAGTACGCCGACAGGGACCGAGCAGTACTTC.

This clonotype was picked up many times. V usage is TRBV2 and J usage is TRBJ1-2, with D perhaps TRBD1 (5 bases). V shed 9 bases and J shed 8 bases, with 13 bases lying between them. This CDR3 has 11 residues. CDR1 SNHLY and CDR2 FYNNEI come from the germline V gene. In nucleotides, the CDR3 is TGTGCCAGTGAGCAGGGAGGCGGCTACACCTTC. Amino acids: CASEQGGGYTF.